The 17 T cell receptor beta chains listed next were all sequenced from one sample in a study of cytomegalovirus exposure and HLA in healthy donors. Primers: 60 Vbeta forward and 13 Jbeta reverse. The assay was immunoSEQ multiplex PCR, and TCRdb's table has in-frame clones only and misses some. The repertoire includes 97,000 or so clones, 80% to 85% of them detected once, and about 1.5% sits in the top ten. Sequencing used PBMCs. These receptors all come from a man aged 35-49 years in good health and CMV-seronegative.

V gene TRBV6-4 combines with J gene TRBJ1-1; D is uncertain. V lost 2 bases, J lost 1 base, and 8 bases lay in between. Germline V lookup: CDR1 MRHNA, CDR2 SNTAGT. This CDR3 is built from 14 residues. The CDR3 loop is CASSDLGQNTEAFF. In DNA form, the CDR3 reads TGTGCCAGCAGTGACCTGGGCCAGAACACTGAAGCTTTCTTT.

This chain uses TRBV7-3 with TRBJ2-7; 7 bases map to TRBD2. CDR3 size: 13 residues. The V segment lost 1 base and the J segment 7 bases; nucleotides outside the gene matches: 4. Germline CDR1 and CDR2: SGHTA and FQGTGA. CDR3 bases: TGTGCCAGCAGCTTAAATCGGGGAGGGGAGCAGTACTTC. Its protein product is CASSLNRGGEQYF.

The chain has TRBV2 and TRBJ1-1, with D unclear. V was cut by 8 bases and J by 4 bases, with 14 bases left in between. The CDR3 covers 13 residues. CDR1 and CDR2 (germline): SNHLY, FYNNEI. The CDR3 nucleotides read TGTGCCAGCTCTCCCGATACGAGCACTGAAGCTTTCTTT. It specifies CASSPDTSTEAFF.

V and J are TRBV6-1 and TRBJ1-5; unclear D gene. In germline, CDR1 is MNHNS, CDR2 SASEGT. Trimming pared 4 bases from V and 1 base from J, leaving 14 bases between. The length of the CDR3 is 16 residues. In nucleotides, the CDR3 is TGTGCCAGCAGTGTCTCCCTTAAGAGGAGCAATCAGCCCCAGCATTTT. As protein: CASSVSLKRSNQPQHF.

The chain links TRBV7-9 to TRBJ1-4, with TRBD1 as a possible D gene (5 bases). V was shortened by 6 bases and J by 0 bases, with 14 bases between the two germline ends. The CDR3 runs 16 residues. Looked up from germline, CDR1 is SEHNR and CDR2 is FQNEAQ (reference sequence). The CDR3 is CASSKGAGATNEKLFF. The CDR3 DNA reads TGTGCCAGCAGTAAAGGGGCGGGGGCAACTAATGAAAAACTGTTTTTT.

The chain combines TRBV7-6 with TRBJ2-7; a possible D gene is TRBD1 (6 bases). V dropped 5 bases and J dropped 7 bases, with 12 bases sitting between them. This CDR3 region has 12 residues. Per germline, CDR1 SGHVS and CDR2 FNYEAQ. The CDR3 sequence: CASSGTLGEQYF. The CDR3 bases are TGTGCCAGCAGCGGGACACTCGGGGAGCAGTACTTC.

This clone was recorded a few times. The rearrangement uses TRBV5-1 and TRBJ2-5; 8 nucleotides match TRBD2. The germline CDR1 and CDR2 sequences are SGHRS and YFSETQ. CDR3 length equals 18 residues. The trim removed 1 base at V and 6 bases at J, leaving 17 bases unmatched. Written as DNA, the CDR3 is TGCGCCAGCAGCTTGTGGGAAGGTGGCGGGGGGAATCTGAAGACCCAGTACTTC. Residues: CASSLWEGGGGNLKTQYF.

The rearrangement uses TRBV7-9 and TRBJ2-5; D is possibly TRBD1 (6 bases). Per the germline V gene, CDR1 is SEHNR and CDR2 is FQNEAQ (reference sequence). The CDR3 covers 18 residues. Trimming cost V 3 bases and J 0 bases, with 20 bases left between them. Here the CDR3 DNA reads TGTGCCAGCAGCTTTTCGGTTGGGCAGGGGCGAAACCAAGAGACCCAGTACTTC. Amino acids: CASSFSVGQGRNQETQYF.

The CDR3 loop reads CASSLGGPTEAFF. For the CDR3, the DNA is TGTGCCAGCAGCTTAGGTGGCCCCACTGAAGCTTTCTTT. V gene TRBV7-9 combines with J gene TRBJ1-1; D not certain. V was shortened by 1 base and J by 4 bases, with 7 bases between the two germline ends. In germline, CDR1 is SEHNR, CDR2 FQNEAQ (reference sequence). CDR3 length equals 13 residues.

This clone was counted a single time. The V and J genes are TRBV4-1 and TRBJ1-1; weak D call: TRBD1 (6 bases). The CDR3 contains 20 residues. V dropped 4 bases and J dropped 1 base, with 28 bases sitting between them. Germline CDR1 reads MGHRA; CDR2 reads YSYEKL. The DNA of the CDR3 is TGCGCCAGCAGCCGAGGGACATTCGTTTCACCCCACCGGAAGAACACTGAAGCTTTCTTT. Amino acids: CASSRGTFVSPHRKNTEAFF.

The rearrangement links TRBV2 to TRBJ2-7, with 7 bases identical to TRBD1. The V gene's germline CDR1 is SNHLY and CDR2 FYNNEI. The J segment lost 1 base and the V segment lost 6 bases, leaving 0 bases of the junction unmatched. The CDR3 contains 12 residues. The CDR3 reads CASRTGSYEQYF. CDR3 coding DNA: TGTGCCAGCAGGACAGGGTCCTACGAGCAGTACTTC.

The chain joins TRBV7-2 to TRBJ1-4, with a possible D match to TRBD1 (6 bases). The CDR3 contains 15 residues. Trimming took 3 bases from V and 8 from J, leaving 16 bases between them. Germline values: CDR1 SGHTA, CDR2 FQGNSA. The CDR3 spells CASSFFPQGREKLFF. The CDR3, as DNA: TGTGCCAGCAGCTTTTTCCCACAGGGTCGAGAAAAACTGTTTTTT.

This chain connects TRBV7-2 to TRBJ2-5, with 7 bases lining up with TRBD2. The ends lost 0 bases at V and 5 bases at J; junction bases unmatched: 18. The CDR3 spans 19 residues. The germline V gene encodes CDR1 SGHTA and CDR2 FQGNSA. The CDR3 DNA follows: TGTGCCAGCAGCTTAGCCGGGGGAGACCTACCCAGCGGGGCGGAGACCCAGTACTTC. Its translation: CASSLAGGDLPSGAETQYF.

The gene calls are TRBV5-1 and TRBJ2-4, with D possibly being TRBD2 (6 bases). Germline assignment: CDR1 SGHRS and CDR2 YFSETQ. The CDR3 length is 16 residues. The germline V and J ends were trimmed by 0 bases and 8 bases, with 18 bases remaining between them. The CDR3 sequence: CASSLALGGELDIQYF. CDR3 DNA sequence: TGCGCCAGCAGCTTGGCTCTCGGGGGTGAGTTGGACATTCAGTACTTC.

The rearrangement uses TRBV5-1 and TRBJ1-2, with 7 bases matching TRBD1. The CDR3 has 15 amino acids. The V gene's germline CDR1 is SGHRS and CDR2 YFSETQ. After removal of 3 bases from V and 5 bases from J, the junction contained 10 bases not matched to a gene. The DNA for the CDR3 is TGCGCCAGCAGCTGGACTAACCGGGACAGATATGGCTACACCTTC. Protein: CASSWTNRDRYGYTF.

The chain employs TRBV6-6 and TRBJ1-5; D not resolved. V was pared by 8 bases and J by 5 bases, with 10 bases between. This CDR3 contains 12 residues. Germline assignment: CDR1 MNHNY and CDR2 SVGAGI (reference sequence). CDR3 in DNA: TGTGCCAGCGCTAGGATTGATCAGCCCCAGCATTTT. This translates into CASARIDQPQHF.

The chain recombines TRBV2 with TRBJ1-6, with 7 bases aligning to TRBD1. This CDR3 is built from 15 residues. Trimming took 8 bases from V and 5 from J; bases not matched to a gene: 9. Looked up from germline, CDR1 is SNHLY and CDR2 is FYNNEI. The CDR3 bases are TGTGCCAGCCGTTTGGCGGGGACAGATAATTCACCCCTCCACTTT. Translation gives CASRLAGTDNSPLHF.